What follows are 23 T cell receptor beta chains derived from one specimen sequenced in a study of T cells in Graves' hyperthyroidism and ophthalmopathy. RNA transcripts were the template for amplifying TCR beta CDR3 regions. The HTBI primer set was used in a first-round RT-PCR of the TCR CDR3. Via MiXCR, TCRdb re-called the multiplex PCR reads, giving one row per CDR3 protein. This sample carries around 530,000 distinct CDR3 sequences, 17% of them seen once, and the ten largest clones take roughly 15%. The sample was blood. The receptors originated from a young woman with Graves' ophthalmopathy.

This clonotype was seen ten or more times. The chain uses TRBV10-3 and TRBJ2-7; D remains ambiguous. V was shortened by 11 bases and J by 3 bases, with 14 bases between the two germline ends. This CDR3 spans 12 amino acids. CDR1 is ENHRY, CDR2 SYGVKD, per germline. CDR3 bases: TGTGCCTCCGCCGTGGGCAGCTACGAGCAGTACTTC. The encoded protein is CASAVGSYEQYF.

The chain employs TRBV20-1 and TRBJ1-2; possible D gene TRBD1, 5 bases. From germline, CDR1 is DFQATT and CDR2 SNEGSKA (reference sequence). The V gene lost 0 bases and the J gene lost 4 bases, with 12 bases spanning the gap. This CDR3 contains 14 residues. The CDR3 region is CSAREGSGGYGYTF. CDR3 in DNA: TGCAGTGCTAGAGAAGGATCCGGGGGCTATGGCTACACCTTC.

The rearrangement joins TRBV29-1 to TRBJ2-2; TRBD1 agrees at 9 bases. The V segment lost 5 bases and the J segment 5 bases; nucleotides outside the gene matches: 3. The CDR3 spans 13 residues. CDR1 is SQVTM, CDR2 ANQGSEA, per germline. The CDR3 nucleotides are TGCAGCGTTTGGGGACAGGGTACCGGGGAGCTGTTTTTT. Translated: CSVWGQGTGELFF.

This clonotype was observed many times. J is TRBJ2-5 and V is TRBV2; 8 nucleotides agree with TRBD2. J gave up 5 bases and V 4 bases, and 12 bases lay outside the gene matches. From germline, CDR1 is SNHLY and CDR2 FYNNEI. CDR3 length: 16 amino acids. This chain's CDR3 is CASSVGRGGLGETQYF. The CDR3 nucleotides are TGTGCCAGCAGTGTCGGTCGGGGGGGCCTCGGGGAGACCCAGTACTTC.

This clonotype has ten or more counts. The rearrangement joins TRBV11-2 to TRBJ2-7; TRBD1 might be the D (6 bases). CDR3 length equals 15 residues. Germline CDR1 is SGHAT and CDR2 is FQNNGV. Deletions cut 1 base from V and 5 bases from J, with 15 bases between. Written as DNA, the CDR3 is TGTGCCAGCAGCTTAGGGGGGCGCGCGTATAACGAGCAGTACTTC. It yields the protein CASSLGGRAYNEQYF.

The chain links TRBV10-3 to TRBJ2-2, with 7 bases identical to TRBD2. The V gene end was trimmed by 6 bases and the J gene end by 6 bases; junction bases not matched to a gene: 7. This CDR3 is built from 14 residues. The germline V gene has CDR1 ENHRY and CDR2 SYGVKD. CDR3 protein: CAISSREFPGELFF. The CDR3 nucleotides read TGTGCCATCAGCTCGCGGGAGTTCCCCGGGGAGCTGTTTTTT.

This clonotype was recorded at least ten times. Here the CDR3 DNA reads TGTGCCAGCAGTCCCAACCCGGGGACCTACGAGCAGTACTTC. This translates into CASSPNPGTYEQYF. The chain is built from TRBV28 and TRBJ2-7, with a weak D call TRBD2 (5 bases). V dropped 5 bases and J dropped 2 bases, with 13 bases sitting between them. Germline V lookup: CDR1 MDHEN, CDR2 SYDVKM. This CDR3 spans 14 amino acids.

As concerns this clonotype: The CDR3 does not close with the conserved phenylalanine or tryptophan, likely indicating a read error. V gene TRBV19 combines with J gene TRBJ2-6, with 9 positions matching TRBD1. This CDR3 is built from 16 residues. The V and J ends lost 5 bases and 2 bases, in that order; junction bases with no gene match: 4. Per germline, CDR1 LNHDA and CDR2 SQIVND (reference sequence). Here the CDR3 DNA reads TGTGCCAGTAGTTGGGACAGGGCCACTGGGGCCAACGTCCTGACTCTC. It yields the protein CASSWDRATGANVLTL.

The rearrangement uses TRBV6-6 and TRBJ2-3; 7 nucleotides match TRBD1. Losses at the gene ends were 0 bases for V and 1 base for J; bases not matched to a gene: 10. There are 18 residues in the CDR3. Germline V gene data show CDR1 as MNHNY and CDR2 as SVGAGI (reference sequence). CDR3 sequence reads: CASSYSRLGQDRTDTQYF. The CDR3 DNA sequence: TGTGCCAGCAGTTACTCGAGGTTAGGACAGGACCGCACAGATACGCAGTATTTT.

This clonotype was observed many times. This chain connects TRBV28 to TRBJ2-5; TRBD2 aligns across 10 bases. Germline lookup yields CDR1 MDHEN and CDR2 SYDVKM. The CDR3 runs 14 residues. The V gene end was trimmed by 6 bases and the J gene end by 5 bases; junction bases not matched to a gene: 6. The chain's CDR3 is CASSSSGGVETQYF. The CDR3 DNA follows: TGTGCCAGCAGCTCAAGCGGGGGGGTGGAGACCCAGTACTTC.

The chain is built from TRBV6-1 and TRBJ2-1, with 12 bases fitting TRBD2. The V gene's germline CDR1 is MNHNS and CDR2 SASEGT. After removal of 5 bases from V and 9 bases from J, the junction contained 11 bases not matched to a gene. The CDR3 length is 16 residues. CDR3: CASSPRTSGTILEQFF. The CDR3 region has the DNA TGTGCCAGCAGTCCGAGGACTAGCGGGACTATACTTGAGCAGTTCTTC.

The chain couples TRBV5-4 to TRBJ2-1, with 9 positions matching TRBD2. Per germline, CDR1 SGHNT and CDR2 YYREEE (reference sequence). This CDR3 has 17 amino acids. The trim removed 0 bases at V and 4 bases at J, leaving 8 bases unmatched. The CDR3 loop reads CASSLAGAGGTYNEQFF. DNA for the CDR3: TGTGCCAGCAGCTTGGCGGGAGCGGGAGGAACTTACAATGAGCAGTTCTTC.

This clonotype was picked up a small number of times. V and J are TRBV25-1 and TRBJ1-5, with D maybe TRBD1 (6 bases). Trimming took off 1 base at V and 5 bases at J, with 9 bases between the two ends. The length of the CDR3 is 14 residues. Germline V gene sequence: CDR1 MGHDK, CDR2 SYGVNS. The CDR3, as DNA: TGTGCCAGCAGTGAATCACAGGGTGATCAGCCCCAGCATTTT. Translation: CASSESQGDQPQHF.

The V and J genes are TRBV3-1 and TRBJ2-1; 10 nucleotides line up with TRBD1. The CDR3 totals 14 residues. J lost 9 bases, V lost 2 bases, and 4 bases had no gene match. Germline values: CDR1 LGHDT, CDR2 YNNKEL (reference sequence). In nucleotides, the CDR3 is TGTGCCAGCAGCCAATTGACAGGGGGCAGTGAGCAGTTCTTC. As protein: CASSQLTGGSEQFF.

This clonotype appeared a few times. The chain carries TRBV6-1 and TRBJ1-2, with D uncertain. V lost 7 bases to trimming and J lost 4 bases, with 7 bases between them. Germline-derived CDR1 and CDR2 are MNHNS and SASEGT. The CDR3 runs to 11 residues. CDR3 DNA: TGTGCCAGCACGGGCTTCTATGGCTACACCTTC. Protein product: CASTGFYGYTF.

This clonotype showed up just a few times. In nucleotides, the CDR3 is TGCGCCAGCAGCTTGGACGCTGGACCGGGTCAGCCCCAGCATTTT. This sequence encodes CASSLDAGPGQPQHF. The V call is TRBV5-1, the J call TRBJ1-5; D gene unclear. Germline V gene sequence: CDR1 SGHRS, CDR2 YFSETQ. The CDR3 runs to 15 residues. V was trimmed by 0 bases and J by 6 bases, leaving 13 bases between them.

This clonotype showed up many times. CDR3 DNA: TGCAGTGCTAGCCAGGGGTGGAACTATGGCTACACCTTC. Translation gives CSASQGWNYGYTF. The chain is built from TRBV20-1 and TRBJ1-2; maybe TRBD1 (6 bases). CDR3 length: 13 residues. V lost 3 bases and J lost 2, with 10 bases in between. Looked up from germline, CDR1 is DFQATT and CDR2 is SNEGSKA (reference sequence).

Many counts were recorded for this clonotype. The V and J genes are TRBV5-1 and TRBJ2-7; 14 positions match TRBD2. Looked up from germline, CDR1 is SGHRS and CDR2 is YFSETQ. This CDR3 has 14 residues. The ends lost 4 bases at V and 3 bases at J; junction bases unmatched: 0. The CDR3 spells CASSGLAGGYEQYF. In nucleotides, the CDR3 is TGCGCCAGCAGCGGACTAGCGGGGGGCTACGAGCAGTACTTC. The complete variable domain, with remaining parts taken from reference TRBV5-1 and TRBJ2-7, reads KAGVTQTPRYLIKTRGQQVTLSCSPISGHRSVSWYQQTPGQGLQFLFEYFSETQRNKGNFPGRFSGRQFSNSRSEMNVSTLELGDSALYLCASSGLAGGYEQYFGPGTRLTVT.

This clonotype was picked up many times. The rearrangement joins TRBV5-1 to TRBJ2-3, with D perhaps TRBD1 or TRBD2 (5 bases each). Trimming pared 4 bases from V and 6 bases from J, leaving 15 bases between. CDR1 SGHRS and CDR2 YFSETQ come from the germline V gene. The CDR3 loop spans 14 amino acids. CDR3 nucleotide sequence: TGCGCCAGCAGCAACCAAGGGACGAAGGATACGCAGTATTTT. Translation: CASSNQGTKDTQYF. Based on the CDR3 plus reference TRBV5-1 and TRBJ2-3, the full variable domain is KAGVTQTPRYLIKTRGQQVTLSCSPISGHRSVSWYQQTPGQGLQFLFEYFSETQRNKGNFPGRFSGRQFSNSRSEMNVSTLELGDSALYLCASSNQGTKDTQYFGPGTRLTVL.

This clonotype was seen a few times. The chain links TRBV29-1 to TRBJ2-3; D is undetermined. V lost 4 bases and J 1 base, leaving 9 bases between the germline ends. CDR1 is SQVTM, CDR2 ANQGSEA, per germline. This CDR3 has 13 amino acids. The CDR3 region has the DNA TGCAGCGTTGGGGGAATCGGCACAGATACGCAGTATTTT. Translated, it gives CSVGGIGTDTQYF.

In this sample, this clonotype turned up many times. The V gene is TRBV12-3 or TRBV12-4, the J gene TRBJ1-1; 10 bases fit TRBD1. The J segment lost 6 bases and the V segment lost 4 bases, leaving 2 bases of the junction unmatched. The CDR3 spans 13 residues. CDR3 sequence (DNA): TGTGCCAGCAGTTGGGACAGGGGAGCTGAAGCTTTCTTT. Residues: CASSWDRGAEAFF.

The V and J genes are TRBV11-2 and TRBJ2-1; 10 nucleotides agree with TRBD2. Per the germline V gene, CDR1 is SGHAT and CDR2 is FQNNGV. This CDR3 region has 16 residues. V lost 5 bases and J lost 9; bases outside the gene matches: 13. The DNA of the CDR3 is TGTGCCAGCAGCCTCCTCCGAGCGGGGGGGCCGGGTGAGCAGTTCTTC. Its translation: CASSLLRAGGPGEQFF.

The chain employs TRBV7-9 and TRBJ2-5, with TRBD2 identical over 7 bases. Germline assignment: CDR1 SEHNR and CDR2 FQNEAQ (reference sequence). The length of the CDR3 is 11 residues. The V and J ends lost 5 bases and 10 bases, in that order; junction bases with no gene match: 4. The CDR3 region is CASSRRDYQYF. In nucleotides, the CDR3 is TGTGCCAGCAGCCGGAGGGACTACCAGTACTTC.